These 14 T cell receptor beta chains were all obtained from the same sample, sequenced in a study of T cell responses to AZD1222 COVID-19 vaccine (dated by TCRdb to about 2021). Library preparation employed the immunoSEQ multiplex PCR assay. TCRdb retrieved this table from immuneACCESS and kept in-frame rearrangements only. Not all clones are present; in checked studies, unresolved V genes account for under half, and no reason is known for the remainder. The sample data list just under 35,000 clones, and around nine tenths of these were observed just once. 5.5% to 7% of the sample goes to the ten largest clones. The meaning of the sample's time point label: baseline before first vaccination. Sample: peripheral blood, taken on day 0 of AZD1222 vaccination. The source is an adult in good health.

The chain joins TRBV24-1 to TRBJ2-3; TRBD1 matches 9 bases. This CDR3 comprises 15 residues. The trim removed 2 bases at V and 3 bases at J, leaving 2 bases unmatched. Germline lookup yields CDR1 KGHDR and CDR2 SFDVKD. The CDR3 spells CATSDWGTGTDTQYF. CDR3 nucleotide sequence: TGTGCCACCAGTGATTGGGGGACAGGGACAGATACGCAGTATTTT.

The rearrangement uses TRBV7-9 and TRBJ2-5; D remains ambiguous. V was cut by 3 bases and J by 2 bases, with 10 bases left in between. CDR1 and CDR2 from the germline V gene are SEHNR and FQNEAQ (reference sequence). The CDR3 contains 14 residues. The CDR3 is CASSFSVGQETQYF. As DNA, the CDR3 is TGTGCCAGCAGCTTCTCGGTCGGGCAAGAGACCCAGTACTTC.

This chain connects TRBV6-1 to TRBJ1-2, with TRBD1 as a possible D gene (6 bases). Trimming took 1 base from V and 8 from J, leaving 20 bases between them. The CDR3 covers 16 residues. CDR1 MNHNS and CDR2 SASEGT come from the germline V gene. The CDR3 sequence: CASSEGGGGRSPGYTF. CDR3 sequence (DNA): TGTGCCAGCAGTGAAGGAGGCGGGGGGCGTAGTCCCGGCTACACCTTC.

This clone turned up a few times. This sequence joins TRBV2 and TRBJ1-2; D is uncertain. The V gene lost 3 bases and the J gene lost 0 bases, with 11 bases spanning the gap. The CDR3 is 15 residues long. Germline values: CDR1 SNHLY, CDR2 FYNNEI. CDR3 nucleotide sequence: TGTGCCAGCAGTGACTTTACTCGGTCTAACTATGGCTACACCTTC. This gives the protein CASSDFTRSNYGYTF.

This chain links TRBV12-1 with TRBJ2-5. TRBV12-1 is tagged as a pseudogene. The CDR3 has 18 residues. The CDR3 DNA reads TGTGCCAGCAGCTTTCCCCGTGGGGTGGCGGACCCTTTGGAGACCCAGTACTTC. Its translation is CASSFPRGVADPLETQYF.

This clone was seen a single time. The CDR3 DNA sequence: TGTGCCAGTAGTATGGGGCAGGCTGACACCGGGGAGCTGTTTTTT. Its translation is CASSMGQADTGELFF. The chain recombines TRBV19 with TRBJ2-2; a weak D match, TRBD1 (5 bases). CDR1 is LNHDA and CDR2 is SQIVND in the germline V gene (reference sequence). There are 15 residues in the CDR3. V was trimmed by 3 bases and J by 3 bases, leaving 11 bases between them.

This rearrangement joins TRBV10-3 to TRBJ1-5, with 7 bases fitting TRBD1. Unmatched junction bases numbered 4, after V lost 4 bases and J lost 7 bases. This CDR3 is built from 13 residues. The germline gives CDR1 ENHRY, CDR2 SYGVKD. The CDR3, as DNA: TGTGCCATCAGTGTTGACAGGGAGCAGCCCCAGCATTTT. Translating gives CAISVDREQPQHF.

The chain has TRBV6-2 or TRBV6-3 and TRBJ2-3, with 9 bases aligning to TRBD1. The junction had 1 base not matched to a gene; V was cut back by 5 bases and J by 1 base. Germline CDR1 reads MNHEY; CDR2 reads SVGEGT. The CDR3 contains 14 residues. CDR3 coding DNA: TGTGCCAGCAGTAGGACAGGGGGCACAGATACGCAGTATTTT. Protein sequence: CASSRTGGTDTQYF.

The chain uses TRBV5-6 and TRBJ1-1; D call uncertain. The germline CDR1 and CDR2 sequences are SGHDT and YYEEEE. V was clipped by 2 bases and J by 5 bases, with 13 bases between them. The CDR3 length is 14 residues. CDR3 protein: CASSFYGERTEAFF. CDR3 DNA sequence: TGTGCCAGCAGCTTTTACGGGGAGAGGACTGAAGCTTTCTTT.

The V and J genes are TRBV7-8 and TRBJ1-1, with TRBD1 matching over 11 bases. J lost 0 bases, V lost 6 bases, and 9 bases had no gene match. CDR1 SGHVS and CDR2 FQNEAQ come from the germline V gene. CDR3 length: 17 residues. CDR3 protein: CASRSGQGVPLNTEAFF. The CDR3 DNA reads TGTGCCAGCAGATCGGGACAGGGGGTGCCATTGAACACTGAAGCTTTCTTT.

The genes are TRBV6-5 and TRBJ2-2; TRBD1 matches 9 bases. The germline CDR1 and CDR2 sequences are MNHEY and SVGAGI. V lost 7 bases to trimming and J lost 6 bases; unmatched junction nucleotides: 9. The length of the CDR3 is 15 residues. DNA of the CDR3: TGTGCCAGCAAAGGATGGACAGGGGAGTCCGGGGAGCTGTTTTTT. Its protein is CASKGWTGESGELFF.

The chain combines TRBV5-4 with TRBJ2-3; 10 bases align to TRBD2. Germline V lookup: CDR1 SGHNT, CDR2 YYREEE (reference sequence). Trimming at V came to 0 bases and at J to 1 base, leaving 5 bases not matched to a gene. This CDR3 region has 17 residues. CDR3: CASSLGTLAGGTDTQYF. CDR3 nucleotides: TGTGCCAGCAGCTTGGGGACGCTAGCGGGAGGCACAGATACGCAGTATTTT. The whole variable domain, remainder taken from reference TRBV5-4 and TRBJ2-3, is ETGVTQSPTHLIKTRGQQVTLRCSSQSGHNTVSWYQQALGQGPQFIFQYYREEENGRGNFPPRFSGLQFPNYSSELNVNALELDDSALYLCASSLGTLAGGTDTQYFGPGTRLTVL.

The V call is TRBV9, the J call TRBJ1-2; no definite D call. This CDR3 is built from 14 residues. Deletions cut 0 bases from V and 1 base from J, with 7 bases between. Germline V CDR1 and CDR2: SGDLS, YYNGEE. As DNA, the CDR3 is TGTGCCAGCAGCGTAGGGCAAGATAACTATGGCTACACCTTC. Translation: CASSVGQDNYGYTF.

The chain has TRBV2 and TRBJ2-5; D is undetermined. The V end was cut by 1 base, the J end by 2 bases, with 2 bases between. Germline assignment: CDR1 SNHLY and CDR2 FYNNEI. The CDR3 is made up of 12 amino acids. In nucleotides, the CDR3 is TGTGCCAGCAGTGAAGGGCAAGAGACCCAGTACTTC. It specifies CASSEGQETQYF.